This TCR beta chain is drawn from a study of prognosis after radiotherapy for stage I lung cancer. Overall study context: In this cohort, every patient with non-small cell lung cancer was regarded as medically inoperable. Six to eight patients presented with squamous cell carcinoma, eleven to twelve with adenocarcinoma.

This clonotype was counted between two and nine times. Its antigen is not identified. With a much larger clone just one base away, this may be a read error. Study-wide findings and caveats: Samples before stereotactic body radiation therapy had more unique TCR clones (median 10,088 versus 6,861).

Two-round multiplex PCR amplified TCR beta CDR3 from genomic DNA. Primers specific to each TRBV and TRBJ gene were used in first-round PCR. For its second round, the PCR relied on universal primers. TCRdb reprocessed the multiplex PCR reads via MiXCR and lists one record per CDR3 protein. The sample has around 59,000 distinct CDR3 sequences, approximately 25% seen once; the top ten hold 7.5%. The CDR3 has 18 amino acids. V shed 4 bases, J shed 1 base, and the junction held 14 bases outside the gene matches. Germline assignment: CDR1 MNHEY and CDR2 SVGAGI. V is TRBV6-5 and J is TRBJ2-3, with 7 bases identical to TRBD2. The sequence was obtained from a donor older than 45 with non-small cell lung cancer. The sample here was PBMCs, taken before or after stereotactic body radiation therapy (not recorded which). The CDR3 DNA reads TGTGCCAGCAGTTCCCGACACTTGCGGGGGATCGGCACAGATACGCAGTATTTT. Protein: CASSSRHLRGIGTDTQYF.